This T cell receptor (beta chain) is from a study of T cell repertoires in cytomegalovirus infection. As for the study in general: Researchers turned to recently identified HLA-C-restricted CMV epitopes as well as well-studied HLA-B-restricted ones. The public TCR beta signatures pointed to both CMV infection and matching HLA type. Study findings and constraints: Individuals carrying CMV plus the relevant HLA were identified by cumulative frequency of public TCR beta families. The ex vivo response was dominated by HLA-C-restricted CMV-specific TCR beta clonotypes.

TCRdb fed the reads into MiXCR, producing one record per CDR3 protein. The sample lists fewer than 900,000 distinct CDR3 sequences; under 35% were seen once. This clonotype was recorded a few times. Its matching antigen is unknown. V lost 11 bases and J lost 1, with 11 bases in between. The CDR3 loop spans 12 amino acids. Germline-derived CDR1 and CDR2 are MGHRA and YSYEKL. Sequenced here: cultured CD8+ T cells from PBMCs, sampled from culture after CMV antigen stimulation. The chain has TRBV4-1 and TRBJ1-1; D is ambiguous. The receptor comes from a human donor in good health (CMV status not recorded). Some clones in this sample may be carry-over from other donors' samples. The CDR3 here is CAAQSGNTEAFF. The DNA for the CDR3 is TGCGCCGCCCAGTCCGGGAACACTGAAGCTTTCTTT.